The entry below describes one TCR beta chain. Its antigen target is currently unknown. Coverage ceases 3 residues before the CDR3 finishes, and the germline J gene fills in the end. This entry comes from a study of T cells in women clearing cervical HPV infection (dated by TCRdb to 2016 to 2018). A note on the overall study: The cases were 20 to 30 women with histologically confirmed HPV16-related CIN3 or worse, and 2 of those women had invasive cancers. HLA typing was available for only a few women, so HLA type could not be excluded as a confounder. Cases were matched to controls by age within five years and by the year the sample was collected. The exploratory proof-of-principle case-control study was nested within the Guanacaste HPV Natural History Study in Costa Rica and compared TCR repertoires across cervical HPV16 outcomes. For cases, the median interval between lesion detection and blood sampling was more than 130 days, with an interquartile range of about 85 to 220 days. Blood from cases was drawn at the visit where the lesion was first identified, while blood from controls was drawn once the infection was no longer detected. The controls were 25 or so women whose single incident HPV16 infection cleared within 12 months with no development of precancer or cancer. Cases had a median age of almost 35 years compared with roughly 37 for controls, and baseline characteristics showed no significant differences between the groups. Quality controls consisted of five blinded duplicates per group, for a total of approximately 60 samples made up of approximately 50 participants and ten or so replicates. The parent cohort enrolled roughly 9,400 women aged 18 or older in Guanacaste, Costa Rica, in about 1992 to 1994 and followed the women for less than eight years.

Every participant had a single incident cervical HPV16 infection, and women with prevalent HPV16 infections were excluded. Cervical HPV DNA was detected by MY09/MY11 PCR, and genotyping was performed by dot-blot hybridization. Roughly 15 mL of heparinized blood was centrifuged, after which the buffy coat was aliquoted, frozen at -30 degrees C, and then stored at -80 degrees C. QIAGEN kits were used to extract genomic DNA from buffy coat specimens. General conclusions and limits of the study: T-cell numbers per sample were unknown, so richness differences could reflect varying T-cell content rather than repertoire biology. Random forest classifiers combining richness and V gene abundances distinguished cases from controls with an estimated AUC of 0.8 to 0.9. Whether associations preceded infection or resulted from infection could not be shown with the cross-sectional design, and effector/memory subsets and HPV-specific T cells were not isolated. CIN3+ cases had significantly higher TCR repertoire richness than controls across sequencing depths, but evenness did not differ between the groups. Lower TRBV6-7 relative abundance was observed in cases than in controls (around 0.1% versus 0.15%; Bonferroni P = 0.0008).

The germline V gene encodes CDR1 LNHDA and CDR2 SQIVND (reference sequence). V has 1 base trimmed and J has 4 bases trimmed; junction bases matching no gene number 3. The CDR3 runs 16 residues from the cysteine to the phenylalanine. Sequencing covers 39 bases of the CDR3, shown here with the frame starting at base 1. Using the immunoSEQ assay, multiplex PCR amplified TCR beta CDR3 regions from an average of approximately 1.1 ug of genomic DNA per sample. To correct primer bias, the assay used a complete synthetic TCR repertoire to set an amplification baseline. The amplicons were sequenced on the Illumina platform. Processing in the source paper ran as follows. Error correction of the sequences involved clustering with frequency ratios plus a modified nearest-neighbor algorithm, after which the sequences were analyzed in the immunoSEQ Analyzer using IMGT gene definitions. At each rarefaction depth, TCR richness and evenness were averaged across 20 rarefaction repeats, and any sample with fewer sequences than the depth was left out. V, D and J gene relative abundances were compared between groups with Wilcoxon rank sum tests, applying FDR correction. An intraclass correlation of roughly 96% for TCR richness and an average of about 82% across 65 to 80 gene segments were obtained from the blinded duplicates. Entries here come from immuneACCESS through TCRdb and include only in-frame sequences with V and J called. Some clones fail to appear in such tables; in the studies checked, an unresolved V gene covers under half of the shortfall, and the cause of the remainder is unknown. V and J calls plus clone size are reproduced from that table; the DNA served to infer D and trimming. The sample's table lists a count of about 17,000 clones. The top ten hold around 10% of the sample.

The origin of this receptor is a woman aged 18-70 years with a cervical HPV16 infection that either progressed to CIN3+ or cleared (not recorded which). The sequencing input was blood buffy coat. The rearrangement combines TRBV19 with TRBJ1-5, with 11 bases in between that match TRBD1. The CDR3 reads CASSIGGTGGNQPQHF. The sequenced CDR3 bases are TGTGCCAGTAGTATAGGGGGGACAGGGGGAAATCAGCCC.